The 30 T cell receptor beta chains given below trace back to one sample, sequenced in a study of CD8 T cells in Susac syndrome. When the RNA was reverse transcribed, random hexamers were used with an input of roughly 0.5 to 1 ug. One entry per CDR3 protein, called by TCRdb with MiXCR from the immunoSEQ multiplex PCR reads. The sample gives more than 65,000 distinct CDR3 sequences, roughly 94% of which show up once; about 0.25% is in the top ten. The sample was CD8+ T cells from PBMCs. Receptor source: a human donor in good health.

The V gene is TRBV29-1, the J gene TRBJ1-1; maybe TRBD1 (6 bases). The ends were cut back, 1 base at V and 3 bases at J, with 12 bases in the middle. CDR3 length: 14 amino acids. From germline, CDR1 is SQVTM and CDR2 ANQGSEA. CDR3 region: CSVEVQGPDTEAFF. CDR3 nucleotides: TGCAGCGTTGAAGTCCAGGGGCCTGACACTGAAGCTTTCTTT.

V is TRBV3-1 and J is TRBJ2-3; D assignment may be TRBD1 or TRBD2 (5 bases each). Germline values: CDR1 LGHDT, CDR2 YNNKEL (reference sequence). Trimming stripped 0 bases from V and 5 bases from J, with 12 bases between. CDR3 length: 15 residues. CDR3 residues: CASSQDRLTGDTQYF. CDR3 DNA: TGTGCCAGCAGCCAAGATAGACTAACAGGAGATACGCAGTATTTT.

This clonotype was detected only a few times. The chain has TRBV6-5 and TRBJ2-5; D gene unclear. The germline V gene has CDR1 MNHEY and CDR2 SVGAGI. Trimming took off 2 bases at V and 3 bases at J, with 1 base between the two ends. This CDR3 contains 11 residues. CDR3 nucleotide sequence: TGTGCCAGCAGTTACGAAGAGACCCAGTACTTC. This gives the protein CASSYEETQYF.

The rearrangement links TRBV7-3 to TRBJ2-3; D remains ambiguous. This CDR3 is built from 15 residues. Germline V gene data show CDR1 as SGHTA and CDR2 as FQGTGA. Trimming pared 0 bases from V and 2 bases from J, leaving 9 bases between. For the CDR3, the DNA is TGTGCCAGCAGCTTAACGGGGATTTACACAGATACGCAGTATTTT. This gives the protein CASSLTGIYTDTQYF.

CDR3 coding DNA: TGTGCCAGCAGTAACCGGGACAGCACCGGGGAGCTGTTTTTT. Translation gives CASSNRDSTGELFF. This rearrangement joins TRBV27 to TRBJ2-2; 7 bases fit TRBD1. CDR1 and CDR2 from the germline V gene are MNHEY and SMNVEV (reference sequence). After removal of 5 bases from V and 4 bases from J, the junction contained 4 bases not matched to a gene. The CDR3 consists of 14 residues.

This chain links TRBV29-1 with TRBJ2-3; no reliable D call. The CDR3 covers 13 residues. In germline, CDR1 is SQVTM, CDR2 ANQGSEA. Trimming pared 1 base from V and 5 bases from J, leaving 10 bases between. The CDR3 nucleotides are TGCAGCGTTGAAGCGAATTCGGAAGATACGCAGTATTTT. Translated, it gives CSVEANSEDTQYF.

The chain couples TRBV7-9 to TRBJ1-5; tentatively, D is TRBD1 (5 bases). Trimming left V 11 bases short and J 6 bases short, with 14 bases between. CDR3 length: 12 residues. Germline V gene data show CDR1 as SEHNR and CDR2 as FQNEAQ (reference sequence). The CDR3 loop reads CAGGRDSQPQHF. CDR3 DNA sequence: TGTGCCGGCGGCAGGGACTCTCAGCCCCAGCATTTT.

The rearrangement uses TRBV27 and TRBJ2-3; D unclear. The length of the CDR3 is 19 residues. Trimming shortened V by 1 base and J by 2 bases, and 22 bases separated the two germline ends. Germline CDR1 is MNHEY and CDR2 is SMNVEV (reference sequence). CDR3 in DNA: TGTGCCAGCAGTTTATACGGGCAGGATATGCTCTCGCTCACAGATACGCAGTATTTT. It yields the protein CASSLYGQDMLSLTDTQYF.

This clonotype has a single count. The V gene is TRBV10-3, the J gene TRBJ2-7; 7 bases agree with TRBD1. The germline CDR1 and CDR2 sequences are ENHRY and SYGVKD. This CDR3 is built from 14 residues. V lost 2 bases, J lost 7 bases, and 8 bases stayed unmatched. The CDR3 loop reads CAISEHRGLGEQYV. CDR3 coding DNA: TGTGCCATCAGTGAGCACAGGGGCTTAGGAGAGCAGTACGTC.

The chain combines TRBV12-3 or TRBV12-4 with TRBJ1-2; D may be TRBD1 (5 bases). This CDR3 is 13 amino acids long. Trimming took 7 bases from V and 3 from J, leaving 12 bases between them. Here the CDR3 reads CASTLRGHYGYTF. The CDR3 DNA is TGTGCCAGCACCCTACGGGGCCACTATGGCTACACCTTC.

The gene calls are TRBV7-9 and TRBJ1-1, with D possibly being TRBD1 (6 bases). Germline V gives CDR1 SEHNR, CDR2 FQNEAQ (reference sequence). The CDR3 loop spans 13 amino acids. The ends were cut back, 8 bases at V and 1 base at J, with 11 bases in the middle. In DNA form, the CDR3 reads TGTGCCAGCCTGGGGGCGGAGAACACTGAAGCTTTCTTT. Protein: CASLGAENTEAFF.

This clonotype has just one count. Written as DNA, the CDR3 is TGTGCCTGGAGTGCGGGACTAGCGGGGGAAAACCAGTTCTTC. Translating it yields CAWSAGLAGENQFF. The genes are TRBV30 and TRBJ2-1; the match to TRBD2 covers 14 bases. This CDR3 comprises 14 residues. Per germline, CDR1 GTSNPN and CDR2 SVGIG (reference sequence). Trimming took 1 base from V and 13 from J; bases not matched to a gene: 6. Supplemented by reference TRBV30 and TRBJ2-1, the full variable domain reads SQTIHQWPATLVQPVGSPLSLECTVEGTSNPNLYWYRQAAGRGLQLLFYSVGIGQISSEVPQNLSASRPQDRQFILSSKKLLLSDSGFYLCAWSAGLAGENQFFGPGTRLTVL.

The chain is built from TRBV7-9 and TRBJ2-1; no clear D. The CDR3 contains 13 residues. Trimming removed 6 bases from V and 9 bases from J, with 15 bases in between. Germline assignment: CDR1 SEHNR and CDR2 FQNEAQ (reference sequence). For the CDR3, the DNA is TGTGCCAGCAGTATTGTGGGGAACCTTGAGCAGTTCTTC. Translated, it gives CASSIVGNLEQFF. Looking up the rest from reference TRBV7-9 and TRBJ2-1 gives the full variable domain: DTGVSQNPRHKITKRGQNVTFRCDPISEHNRLYWYRQTLGQGPEFLTYFQNEAQLEKSRLLSDRFSAERPKGSFSTLEIQRTEQGDSAMYLCASSIVGNLEQFFGPGTRLTVL.

This chain uses TRBV5-1 with TRBJ2-3; the D is unclear. The V gene's germline CDR1 is SGHRS and CDR2 YFSETQ. Trimming removed 0 bases at V and 5 bases at J, with 7 bases between. The CDR3 spans 13 residues. CDR3 sequence reads: CASSLVPQDTQYF. CDR3 bases: TGCGCCAGCAGCTTGGTCCCCCAAGATACGCAGTATTTT. Full variable domain (rest looked up from reference TRBV5-1 and TRBJ2-3): KAGVTQTPRYLIKTRGQQVTLSCSPISGHRSVSWYQQTPGQGLQFLFEYFSETQRNKGNFPGRFSGRQFSNSRSEMNVSTLELGDSALYLCASSLVPQDTQYFGPGTRLTVL.

The V gene is TRBV7-9, the J gene TRBJ2-7; tentatively, D is TRBD1 (6 bases). This CDR3 comprises 14 residues. V gave up 5 bases and J gave up 3 bases, with 14 bases separating them. Germline V gives CDR1 SEHNR, CDR2 FQNEAQ (reference sequence). The CDR3 coding sequence is TGTGCCAGCAGCCCGATCCAAGGGGGCTACGAGCAGTACTTC. It translates to CASSPIQGGYEQYF.

This sequence joins TRBV5-6 and TRBJ2-7; 7 bases line up with TRBD1. Trimming removed 3 bases from V and 3 bases from J; junction bases left unmatched: 9. The CDR3 totals 15 residues. Germline CDR1 and CDR2: SGHDT and YYEEEE. The CDR3 bases are TGTGCCAGCAGCTGGGACAGTTCCTTTGTCTACGAGCAGTACTTC. Its translation: CASSWDSSFVYEQYF.

J is TRBJ2-5 and V is TRBV4-1; maybe TRBD1 (5 bases). V was shortened by 6 bases and J by 5 bases, with 16 bases between the two germline ends. CDR3 length: 14 residues. The germline V gene encodes CDR1 MGHRA and CDR2 YSYEKL. The CDR3 reads CASSRGRVGETQYF. The CDR3 DNA sequence: TGCGCCAGCAGTAGGGGTCGGGTTGGGGAGACCCAGTACTTC.

The chain uses TRBV5-6 and TRBJ2-5, with TRBD2 as a possible D gene (5 bases). V was cut by 5 bases and J by 5 bases, with 7 bases left in between. This CDR3 spans 11 amino acids. Germline CDR1 and CDR2: SGHDT and YYEEEE. The CDR3 coding sequence is TGTGCCAGCAGGGACTGGGAGACCCAGTACTTC. Translation gives CASRDWETQYF.

The chain links TRBV30 to TRBJ2-5; no firm D call. This CDR3 has 11 amino acids. Germline loops: CDR1 GTSNPN, CDR2 SVGIG (reference sequence). V dropped 7 bases and J dropped 4 bases, with 10 bases sitting between them. CDR3 coding DNA: TGTGCCTCCAATCTCCCAGAGACCCAGTACTTC. As protein: CASNLPETQYF.

The rearrangement joins TRBV28 to TRBJ2-2; D gene uncertain. CDR1 and CDR2 (germline): MDHEN, SYDVKM. The CDR3 is 12 residues long. V was clipped by 3 bases and J by 9 bases, with 8 bases between them. CDR3 nucleotide sequence: TGTGCCAGCAGTTTGTTTGCCCGGGAGCTGTTTTTT. Its translation: CASSLFARELFF. The full variable domain, with the rest looked up from reference TRBV28 and TRBJ2-2, is DVKVTQSSRYLVKRTGEKVFLECVQDMDHENMFWYRQDPGLGLRLIYFSYDVKMKEKGDIPEGYSVSREKKERFSLILESASTNQTSMYLCASSLFARELFFGEGSRLTVL.

The chain links TRBV19 to TRBJ1-2; D gene unclear. Germline lookup yields CDR1 LNHDA and CDR2 SQIVND (reference sequence). V was trimmed by 4 bases and J by 4 bases, leaving 16 bases between them. The CDR3 covers 15 residues. The CDR3 protein is CASSSGPRRVYGYTF. The CDR3, as DNA: TGTGCCAGTAGTAGCGGACCGAGAAGGGTCTATGGCTACACCTTC.

This clonotype was recorded once. This chain uses TRBV9 with TRBJ2-7; D may be TRBD1 (8 bases). In germline, CDR1 is SGDLS, CDR2 YYNGEE. The CDR3 extends over 15 amino acids. The V end lost 3 bases, the J end lost 1 base, and 14 bases lay between the germline ends. The CDR3 loop is CASSGTGGDSYEQYF. DNA of the CDR3: TGTGCCAGCAGCGGAACAGGGGGGGATTCCTACGAGCAGTACTTC.

This chain joins TRBV6-2 or TRBV6-3 and TRBJ2-1; TRBD2 agrees at 7 bases. With V trimmed by 6 bases and J by 6 bases, 5 bases remained unmatched. The CDR3 totals 13 residues. Germline assignment: CDR1 MNHEY and CDR2 SVGEGT. CDR3 nucleotides: TGTGCCAGCAGCGCGACTAGCTTCAATGAGCAGTTCTTC. This codes for CASSATSFNEQFF.

The V call is TRBV7-9, the J call TRBJ2-2, with 10 bases matching TRBD1. With V trimmed by 2 bases and J by 4 bases, 4 bases remained unmatched. Germline CDR1 SEHNR, CDR2 FQNEAQ (reference sequence). The CDR3 spans 16 residues. CDR3 sequence: CASSLLRTGGTGELFF. The CDR3 nucleotides read TGTGCCAGCAGCTTACTAAGGACAGGGGGCACCGGGGAGCTGTTTTTT.

V usage is TRBV27 and J usage is TRBJ2-3; D is unresolved. With 6 bases removed from V and 1 base from J, the gap between germline ends came to 8 bases. This CDR3 comprises 13 residues. Germline lookup yields CDR1 MNHEY and CDR2 SMNVEV (reference sequence). Here the CDR3 reads CASSPLGTDTQYF. The DNA of the CDR3 is TGTGCCAGCAGCCCCTTGGGCACAGATACGCAGTATTTT.

This chain links TRBV7-9 with TRBJ2-6; D is tentatively TRBD1 or TRBD2 (5 bases each). Germline V gives CDR1 SEHNR, CDR2 FQNEAQ (reference sequence). V lost 5 bases to trimming and J lost 0 bases, with 14 bases between them. The length of the CDR3 is 17 residues. The CDR3 DNA reads TGTGCCAGCAGCCCCCCCGTTGGGGGCTCTGGGGCCAACGTCCTGACTTTC. Translating it yields CASSPPVGGSGANVLTF.

The genes are TRBV3-1 and TRBJ2-1, with 7 nucleotides matching TRBD1. Germline lookup yields CDR1 LGHDT and CDR2 YNNKEL (reference sequence). This CDR3 has 15 residues. Trimming removed 6 bases from V and 3 bases from J; junction bases left unmatched: 8. In nucleotides, the CDR3 is TGTGCCAGCAGTCCGGACAGGCTAAGCTACAATGAGCAGTTCTTC. Its translation: CASSPDRLSYNEQFF.

The CDR3 DNA reads as TGTGCCACCGGGACTAGTAGCGAGCAGTACGTC. It yields the protein CATGTSSEQYV. V and J are TRBV10-3 and TRBJ2-7; 8 bases line up with TRBD2. After removal of 10 bases from V and 6 bases from J, the junction contained 5 bases not matched to a gene. Germline loops: CDR1 ENHRY, CDR2 SYGVKD. The CDR3 has 11 amino acids.

The chain recombines TRBV28 with TRBJ2-1; D is possibly TRBD1 (5 bases). The CDR3 runs 13 residues. Trimming left V 2 bases short and J 5 bases short, with 7 bases between. CDR1 MDHEN and CDR2 SYDVKM come from the germline V gene. The CDR3 coding sequence is TGTGCCAGCAGTTTAGGGGCAGACAATGAGCAGTTCTTC. This gives the protein CASSLGADNEQFF.

V and J are TRBV4-2 and TRBJ1-1; unclear D gene. The V end lost 0 bases, the J end lost 5 bases, and 10 bases lay between the germline ends. The CDR3 extends over 14 amino acids. The germline V gene has CDR1 LGHNA and CDR2 YNFKEQ. DNA of the CDR3: TGTGCCAGCAGCCAAGATCAAGAGGTGACTGAAGCTTTCTTT. Its protein is CASSQDQEVTEAFF.